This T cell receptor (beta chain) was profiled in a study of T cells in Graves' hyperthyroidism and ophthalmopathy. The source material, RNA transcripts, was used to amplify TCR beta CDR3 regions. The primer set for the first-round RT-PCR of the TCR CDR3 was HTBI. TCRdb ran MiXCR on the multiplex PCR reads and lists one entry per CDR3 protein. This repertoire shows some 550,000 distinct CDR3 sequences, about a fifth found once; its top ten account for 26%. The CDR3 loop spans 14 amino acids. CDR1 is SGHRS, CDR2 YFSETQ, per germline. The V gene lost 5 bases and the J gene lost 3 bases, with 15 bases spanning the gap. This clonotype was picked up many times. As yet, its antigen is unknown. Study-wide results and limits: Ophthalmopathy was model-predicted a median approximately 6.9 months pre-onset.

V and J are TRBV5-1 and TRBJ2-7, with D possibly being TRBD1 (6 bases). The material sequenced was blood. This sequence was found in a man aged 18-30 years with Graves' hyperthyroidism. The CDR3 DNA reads TGCGCCAGCAGTTTTACAGGGTCCGGCTACGAGCAGTACTTC. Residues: CASSFTGSGYEQYF.